These T cell receptor beta chains were read from a single sample in a study of technical replicates of blood from a handful of donors. The protocol was immunoSEQ multiplex PCR, while the TCRdb copy is restricted to in-frame clones and leaves out a portion. Among more than 90,000 clones listed, 95% were seen once. The specimen sequenced was T cells isolated from PBMCs. The receptors come from a human donor in good health. Both conserved end residues are part of each CDR3. The D gene is left open where the match is weak. Expanded clones are given a class, and other clones once, few, many or no size at all.

NA | TRBJ1-1 | NA | TRBV14 | CASSQFPGGRGLDTEAFF | TGTGCCAGCAGCCAATTTCCGGGGGGCCGGGGGTTGGACACTGAAGCTTTCTTT
NA | TRBJ1-1 | NA | TRBV4-1 | CASSQHTGSGTEAFF | TGCGCCAGCAGCCAACATACAGGGTCGGGCACTGAAGCTTTCTTT
NA | TRBJ2-1 | NA | TRBV6-1 | CASSEARGLQVRSYNEQFF | TGTGCCAGCAGTGAAGCTAGGGGGTTACAGGTCAGATCCTACAATGAGCAGTTCTTC
TRBD1 | TRBJ2-7 | NA | TRBV9 | CASSGRQGITYEQYF | TGTGCCAGCAGCGGAAGACAGGGAATCACCTACGAGCAGTACTTC
NA | TRBJ2-1 | NA | TRBV9 | CARRNRRAYNEQFF | TGTGCCCGTAGAAACAGGCGAGCGTACAATGAGCAGTTCTTC
NA | TRBJ2-2 | NA | TRBV28 | CASNGRGTGELFF | TGTGCCAGCAACGGGAGAGGTACCGGGGAGCTGTTTTTT
NA | TRBJ2-7 | NA | TRBV6-1 | CASSEAAGLESYEQYF | TGTGCCAGCAGTGAAGCCGCGGGCCTAGAGTCCTACGAGCAGTACTTC
NA | TRBJ1-1 | once | TRBV25-1 | CASSTVDTEAFF | TGTGCCAGCTCAACTGTGGACACTGAAGCTTTCTTT
NA | TRBJ1-4 | NA | TRBV5-1 | CASSLDPRGVGEKLFF | TGCGCCAGCAGCTTGGACCCCAGGGGAGTTGGTGAAAAACTGTTTTTT
NA | TRBJ2-5 | NA | TRBV5-1 | CASSFRGETQYF | TGCGCCAGCAGCTTCAGGGGAGAGACCCAGTACTTC
NA | TRBJ2-3 | NA | TRBV27 | CASPPDWRTSTDTQYF | TGTGCCAGCCCCCCCGACTGGCGGACTAGCACAGATACGCAGTATTTT
TRBD2 | TRBJ2-7 | NA | TRBV28 | CASSTLFPGLAGVSYEQYF | TGTGCCAGCAGCACTCTCTTTCCGGGACTAGCGGGAGTATCCTACGAGCAGTACTTC
NA | TRBJ2-3 | NA | TRBV27 | CASRLIQTDTQYF | TGTGCCAGCAGATTGATTCAGACAGATACGCAGTATTTT
NA | TRBJ1-5 | NA | TRBV27 | CATGQNNQPQHF | TGTGCCACCGGACAGAATAATCAGCCCCAGCATTTT
NA | TRBJ1-2 | NA | TRBV2 | CASSEQNYGYTF | TGTGCCAGCAGTGAACAGAACTATGGCTACACCTTC
TRBD2 | TRBJ2-2 | NA | TRBV5-1 | CASSFLSGSAGELFF | TGCGCCAGCAGCTTCCTTAGCGGGAGTGCCGGGGAGCTGTTTTTT
TRBD2 | TRBJ2-1 | NA | TRBV18 | CASSPQTSGYNEQFF | TGTGCCAGCTCACCACAAACTAGCGGATACAATGAGCAGTTCTTC
TRBD2 | TRBJ2-5 | NA | TRBV13 | CASSGRRLAEFRRDETQYF | TGTGCCAGCAGCGGGAGGCGACTAGCGGAATTTAGAAGGGATGAGACCCAGTACTTC
TRBD1 | TRBJ2-5 | NA | TRBV27 | CASSPGQGRETQYF | TGTGCCAGCAGTCCGGGACAGGGGAGAGAGACCCAGTACTTC
NA | TRBJ1-1 | few | TRBV11-3 | CASSTWRRDTEAFF | TGTGCCAGCAGCACCTGGCGGCGGGACACTGAAGCTTTCTTT
NA | TRBJ2-3 | NA | TRBV4-1 | CASSHPPSTDTQYF | TGCGCCAGCAGCCACCCTCCTAGCACAGATACGCAGTATTTT
NA | TRBJ2-1 | NA | TRBV27 | CASSYGGAWEGFFYNEQFF | TGTGCCAGCAGCTACGGTGGGGCCTGGGAAGGTTTTTTCTACAATGAGCAGTTCTTC
NA | TRBJ1-1 | NA | TRBV29-1 | CSVPGHLNTEAFF | TGCAGCGTTCCAGGACACCTGAACACTGAAGCTTTCTTT
NA | TRBJ2-1 | once | TRBV2 | CASSEVSTIYNEQFF | TGTGCCAGCAGTGAAGTGAGCACTATATACAATGAGCAGTTCTTC
NA | TRBJ2-3 | NA | TRBV6-5 | CASSPRGHTDTQYF | TGTGCCAGCAGTCCACGAGGGCACACAGATACGCAGTATTTT
TRBD1 | TRBJ1-2 | NA | TRBV7-8 | CASSVYRQGDGYTF | TGTGCCAGCAGCGTATATAGGCAGGGGGATGGCTACACCTTC
TRBD2 | TRBJ2-5 | NA | TRBV19 | CASSWREVSQETQYF | TGTGCCAGTAGTTGGCGGGAGGTTTCCCAAGAGACCCAGTACTTC
NA | TRBJ1-1 | NA | TRBV6-1 | CASSEDREALNTEAFF | TGTGCCAGCAGTGAAGACAGGGAAGCGTTGAACACTGAAGCTTTCTTT
NA | TRBJ2-5 | NA | TRBV10-3 | CAISDSSRGETQYF | TGTGCCATCAGTGATTCAAGCAGGGGAGAGACCCAGTACTTC
TRBD1 | TRBJ1-5 | NA | TRBV6-1 | CASSDWRGGPQHF | TGTGCCAGCAGTGATTGGCGAGGGGGCCCTCAGCATTTT
NA | TRBJ2-7 | NA | TRBV5-1 | CASSLAGRGSYEQYF | TGCGCCAGCAGCTTGGCAGGTCGGGGGTCCTACGAGCAGTACTTC
NA | TRBJ2-1 | NA | TRBV18 | CASSPRPRANEQFF | TGTGCCAGCTCACCACGGCCGCGGGCAAATGAGCAGTTCTTC
TRBD1 | TRBJ1-4 | NA | TRBV27 | CASSLGTGPYEKLFF | TGTGCCAGCAGCCTGGGGACAGGGCCCTACGAAAAACTGTTTTTT
NA | TRBJ1-2 | NA | TRBV7-9 | CASSFGVGGYTF | TGTGCCAGCAGCTTCGGGGTTGGTGGCTACACCTTC
NA | TRBJ2-7 | NA | TRBV29-1 | CSVVSGNEQYF | TGCAGCGTTGTTTCAGGGAACGAGCAGTACTTC